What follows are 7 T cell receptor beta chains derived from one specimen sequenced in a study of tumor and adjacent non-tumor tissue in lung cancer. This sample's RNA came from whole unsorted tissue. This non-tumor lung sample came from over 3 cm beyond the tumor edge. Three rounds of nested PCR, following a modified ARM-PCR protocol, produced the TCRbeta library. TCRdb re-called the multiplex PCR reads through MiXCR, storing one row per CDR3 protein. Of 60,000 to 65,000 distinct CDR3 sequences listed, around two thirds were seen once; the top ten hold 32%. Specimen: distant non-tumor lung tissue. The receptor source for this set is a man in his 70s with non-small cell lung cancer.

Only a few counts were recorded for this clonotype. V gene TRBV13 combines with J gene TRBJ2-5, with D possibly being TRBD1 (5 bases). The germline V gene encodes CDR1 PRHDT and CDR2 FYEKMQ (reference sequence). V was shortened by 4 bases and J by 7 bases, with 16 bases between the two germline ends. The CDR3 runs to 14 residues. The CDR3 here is CASSSRQIVGTQYF. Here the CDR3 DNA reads TGTGCCAGCAGCTCCCGACAGATCGTAGGGACCCAGTACTTC.

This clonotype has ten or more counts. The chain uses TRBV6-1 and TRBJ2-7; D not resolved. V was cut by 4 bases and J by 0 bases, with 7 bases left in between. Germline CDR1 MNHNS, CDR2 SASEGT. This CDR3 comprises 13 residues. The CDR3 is CASSVESSYEQYF. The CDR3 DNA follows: TGTGCCAGCAGTGTCGAGAGCTCCTACGAGCAGTACTTC.

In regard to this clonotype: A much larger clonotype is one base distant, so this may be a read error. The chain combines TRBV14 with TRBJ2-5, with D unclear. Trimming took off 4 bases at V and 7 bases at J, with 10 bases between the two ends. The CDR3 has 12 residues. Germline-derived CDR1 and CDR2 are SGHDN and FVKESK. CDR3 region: CASSPTEWTQYF. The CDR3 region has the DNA TGTGCCAGCAGCCCCACCGAGTGGACCCAGTACTTC.

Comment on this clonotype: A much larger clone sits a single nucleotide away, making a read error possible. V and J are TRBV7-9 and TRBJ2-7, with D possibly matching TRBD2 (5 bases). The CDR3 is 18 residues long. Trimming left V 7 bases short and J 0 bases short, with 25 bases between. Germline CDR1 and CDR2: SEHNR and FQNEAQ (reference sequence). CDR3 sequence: CASNPSQREGPRSYEQYF. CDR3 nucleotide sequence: TGTGCCAGCAACCCTTCACAAAGAGAGGGCCCCCGCTCCTACGAGCAGTACTTC. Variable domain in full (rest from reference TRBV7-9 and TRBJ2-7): DTGVSQNPRHKITKRGQNVTFRCDPISEHNRLYWYRQTLGQGPEFLTYFQNEAQLEKSRLLSDRFSAERPKGSFSTLEIQRTEQGDSAMYLCASNPSQREGPRSYEQYFGPGTRLTVT.

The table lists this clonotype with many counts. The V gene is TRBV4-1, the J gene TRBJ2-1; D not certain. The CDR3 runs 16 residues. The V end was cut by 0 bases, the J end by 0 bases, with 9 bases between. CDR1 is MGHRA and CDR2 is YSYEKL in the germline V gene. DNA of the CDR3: TGCGCCAGCAGCCAAGAAGTGACGGTCTCCTACAATGAGCAGTTCTTC. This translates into CASSQEVTVSYNEQFF.

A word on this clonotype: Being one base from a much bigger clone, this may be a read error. CDR3 in amino acids: CASRGTRGFSNQPQHF. The DNA of the CDR3 is TGTGCCAGCAGGGGGACAAGGGGATTTAGCAATCAGCCCCAGCATTTT. The gene calls are TRBV6-5 and TRBJ1-5; maybe TRBD1 (6 bases). Per the germline V gene, CDR1 is MNHEY and CDR2 is SVGAGI. V dropped 6 bases and J dropped 0 bases, with 15 bases sitting between them. This CDR3 has 16 amino acids.

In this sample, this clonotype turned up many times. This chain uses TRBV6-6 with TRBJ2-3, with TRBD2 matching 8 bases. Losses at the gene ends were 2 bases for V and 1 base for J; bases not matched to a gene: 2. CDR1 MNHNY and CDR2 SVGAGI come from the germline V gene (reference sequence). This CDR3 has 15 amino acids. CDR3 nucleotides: TGTGCCAGCAGTTACCTGCGGGGGGGCACAGATACGCAGTATTTT. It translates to CASSYLRGGTDTQYF.